This is a list of T cell receptor beta chains from one sample in a study of blood T cell repertoires in COVID-19. TCRdb keeps only in-frame clones here, not all; method: immunoSEQ multiplex PCR. The sample records approximately 300,000 clones, over 90% being singletons. Sequencing was carried out using PBMCs or T cells enriched from blood (not recorded which). Source of these receptors: a woman in her thirties who had been exposed to COVID-19. Both conserved end residues are part of each CDR3. A D gene is named only where the DNA matches it firmly. Clone size appears in some rows only: once, few, many, or a class for an expanded clone.

TRBV18	TRBD2	TRBJ2-3	.	TGTGCCAGCTCACGACTAGCGGGGGCTGATACGCAGTATTTT	CASSRLAGADTQYF
TRBV4-1	.	TRBJ1-4	.	TGCGCCAGCAGCCAAGGAGAAGGGGCCCTTCGAAGATCAACTAATGAAAAACTGTTTTTT	CASSQGEGALRRSTNEKLFF
TRBV5-1	TRBD2	TRBJ2-3	.	TGCGCCAGCAGCCCTAAGACTAGCGGCCCCACAGATACGCAGTATTTT	CASSPKTSGPTDTQYF
TRBV12-3/TRBV12-4	.	TRBJ1-5	.	TGTGCCAGCACCCGAGGTAGCAATCAGCCCCAGCATTTT	CASTRGSNQPQHF
TRBV7-2	.	TRBJ1-2	.	TGTGCCAGCAGCTCCGGACAATTGTCGGGCTACACCTTC	CASSSGQLSGYTF
TRBV19	.	TRBJ1-2	.	TGTGCCAGTAGTCCCAGTCGCTATGGCTACACCTTC	CASSPSRYGYTF
TRBV6-2/TRBV6-3	TRBD2	TRBJ2-1	.	TGTGCCAGCAGTCCACTAGCGGGGGGCCGCAATGAGCAGTTCTTC	CASSPLAGGRNEQFF
TRBV2	.	TRBJ2-7	.	TGTGCCAGCAGTGACCGCTTAGCTGTCTACGAGCAGTACTTC	CASSDRLAVYEQYF
TRBV6-5	.	TRBJ1-2	.	TGTGCCAGCAAAACCGCGGGGAGCAGCTATGGCTACACCTTC	CASKTAGSSYGYTF
TRBV27	.	TRBJ2-3	.	TGTGCCAGCAGCTCTAGGCTAGCGAGAGGTACTAGCACAGATACGCAGTATTTT	CASSSRLARGTSTDTQYF
TRBV19	.	TRBJ1-1	.	TGTGCCAGTAGTATGCCACAGGCTGACACTGAAGCTTTCTTT	CASSMPQADTEAFF
TRBV5-1	TRBD2	TRBJ2-2	.	TGCGCCAGCAGCTTGGTATCACCTAGCGGGGGGACCGGGGAGCTGTTTTTT	CASSLVSPSGGTGELFF
TRBV7-6	.	TRBJ1-6	.	TGTGCCAGCAGCTTAGCGCAAGAGGGAACAAGTTCACCCCTCCACTTT	CASSLAQEGTSSPLHF
TRBV6-4	TRBD1	TRBJ1-1	.	TGTGCCAGCAGTGACGGGGACAGGGACAGCACTGAAGCTTTCTTT	CASSDGDRDSTEAFF
TRBV3-1/TRBV3-2	.	TRBJ1-1	once	TGTGCCAGCAGCAAAAGAGGAGAGAACACTGAAGCTTTCTTT	CASSKRGENTEAFF
TRBV5-1	.	TRBJ2-7	.	TGCGCCAGCAGCTTGGCCGAGAGAAGCTACGAGCAGTACTTC	CASSLAERSYEQYF
TRBV19	TRBD1	TRBJ1-1	.	TGTGCCAGTAGTTTGACAGGGGTTAACACTGAAGCTTTCTTT	CASSLTGVNTEAFF
TRBV20-1	.	TRBJ1-2	.	TGCAACTCGCGCCCCGCTGGAGGCACCTTC	CNSRPAGGTF
TRBV27	.	TRBJ2-3	.	TGTGCCAGCAGTTTTCGAGGGGGGGCCTCAGATACGCAGTATTTT	CASSFRGGASDTQYF
TRBV3-1/TRBV3-2	.	TRBJ1-2	few	TGTGCCAGCAGCCAAGACCAGGCAGCCTACATGCATGGCTACACCTTC	CASSQDQAAYMHGYTF
TRBV4-2	TRBD1	TRBJ2-7	.	TGTGCCAGCAGCCAAGGTTGGGACAGGGTGTACGAGCAGTACTTC	CASSQGWDRVYEQYF
TRBV28	TRBD1	TRBJ1-1	.	TGTGCCAGCAGTTTGACAGGGGGGAACGCTGAAGCTTTCTTT	CASSLTGGNAEAFF